This T cell receptor beta chain originates from a study of CD8 T cells in Susac syndrome. CDR1 is SGDLS, CDR2 YYNGEE, per germline. The CDR3 extends over 14 amino acids. Trimming cost V 3 bases and J 2 bases; bases outside gene matches: 2. Random hexamers were used to reverse transcribe an amount of about 0.5 to 1 ug RNA. TCRdb re-called the immunoSEQ multiplex PCR reads through MiXCR, storing one row per CDR3 protein. The sample includes 150,000 or so distinct CDR3 sequences, about 94% of them seen just once. This TCR was recovered from a human donor in good health. The chain links TRBV9 to TRBJ2-3; TRBD2 matches at 8 bases. The source material was CD4+ T cells from PBMCs. CDR3 region: CASSGRGVTDTQYF. In DNA form, the CDR3 reads TGTGCCAGCAGCGGGCGGGGGGTCACAGATACGCAGTATTTT.